This T cell receptor (beta chain) comes out of a study of blood T cell repertoires in COVID-19 (dated by TCRdb to 2020 to 2022). About the investigation overall: Samples from collaborators originated in the United States, Italy and Spain and spanned both the acute and convalescent phases of COVID-19. Deeply sampled blood TCRbeta repertoires from subjects exposed to, actively infected with, or recovered from COVID-19 were included in the dataset. The prospective study material was composed of cDNA or gDNA derived from T cells, B-cell-depleted T cells, or PBMCs. The repertoires were released in a freely available public database intended as a resource for research on the immune response to SARS-CoV-2. Sample metadata almost always included a de-identified subject ID, COVID-19 status, age in years and sex. The samples were drawn from the first 160 participants of the ongoing ImmuneRACE study and from 950 to 1,500 subjects provided by 6 global collaborators. HLA class I and class II types, where available, came from metadata supplied by the sample provider rather than from assay-based typing. Here is what the overall study found, with its caveats: How much clinical and demographic metadata was included differed by source and by participant, and the metadata was provided uncurated.

The CDR3 starts with the cysteine, ends with the phenylalanine, and has 12 residues. CDR3 DNA is the only sequence kept; it has 36 bases, read in frame from the first base. The junction shows trimming of 4 bases on V and 8 bases on J, plus 8 bases between the germline ends. CDR1 is given as MNHEY and CDR2 as SVGAGI, both from the germline V gene. This clone was picked up one time. The antigen it binds to is not known. Base qualities are not recorded, but no much larger clone differs from it by a single base. The immunoSEQ Assay, a bias-controlled multiplex PCR, was used to amplify TCRbeta CDR3 regions from genomic DNA. In the source study's methods: Nucleated cell counts per sample were estimated from amplification of reference gene primers within the assay. To quantify the absolute abundance of each unique TCRbeta CDR3 rearrangement, sequence reads were collapsed and filtered. For each sample, productive Simpson clonality was calculated as the square root of Simpson's diversity index over productive rearrangements. In its TCRdb copy, this immuneACCESS table keeps in-frame sequences only and misses some clones. Where compared with another copy, unresolved V genes explain less than half of these, and the others have no known cause. That table gives V, J and clone size, and the DNA gave D and trimming. In this sample the table shows roughly 85,000 clones, roughly 89% of which occur a single time. The ten biggest clones cover 27% of the sample.

Whole blood was collected in K2EDTA tubes by collaborating institutions according to the institutions' own protocols. For TCRbeta analysis, collaborators shipped samples as frozen whole blood, isolated PBMCs, or DNA extracted from either of those sample types. What was sequenced was peripheral blood. Recombination joined TRBV6-5 with TRBJ1-4; the D gene remains uncertain. The TCR originated in a middle-aged man with active or convalescent COVID-19. The CDR3 corresponds to CASSSPGEKLFF. The nucleotides are TGTGCCAGCAGTTCACCGGGGGAAAAACTGTTTTTT.